This TCR beta chain stems from a study of T cells in Graves' hyperthyroidism and ophthalmopathy. Overall study: Peripheral blood sampling occurred at initial diagnosis, before any treatment.

The sample holds many counts of this clonotype. RNA transcripts gave rise to amplified TCR beta CDR3 regions. When the TCR CDR3 underwent first-round RT-PCR, the HTBI primer set was used. TCRdb passed the multiplex PCR reads through MiXCR, listing each CDR3 protein once. This table holds 350,000 or so distinct CDR3 sequences, 15% to 20% found once. The specimen sequenced was blood. The sequence derives from a woman in her 40s with Graves' ophthalmopathy.

This CDR3 is CASTEADRNQPQHF. The CDR3 DNA reads as TGTGCCAGCACCGAAGCCGACAGGAATCAGCCCCAGCATTTT. The J gene is TRBJ1-5, the V gene TRBV6-2 or TRBV6-3; D is perhaps TRBD1 (6 bases). The CDR3 is 14 amino acids. The V gene's germline CDR1 is MNHEY and CDR2 SVGEGT. V lost 7 bases and J 4 bases, leaving 14 bases between the germline ends.